The rows below give T cell receptor beta chains drawn from one sample of a study of T cell repertoires in cytomegalovirus infection. Each CDR3 protein gets one entry after TCRdb re-called the reads with MiXCR. The data hold some 180,000 distinct CDR3 sequences, with 8% to 10% observed a single time. Sequenced material: PBMCs. These receptors all stem from a human donor in good health (CMV status not recorded). Some clones in this sample may be carry-over from other donors' samples. Each CDR3 is given with its conserved first and last residue. A D gene is named only where the DNA matches it firmly. A row's size may be missing; if present it is once, few, many or a size class.

>TRBD2|TRBV7-8|many|14|TRBJ2-3
CASSSLAVTDTQYF
TGTGCCAGCAGCTCCCTAGCGGTCACAGATACGCAGTATTTT
>.|TRBV5-1|many|12|TRBJ2-1
CASSLTNNEQFF
TGCGCCAGCAGCCTCACGAACAATGAGCAGTTCTTC
>TRBD1|TRBV28|.|17|TRBJ2-5
CASPPGQGGGVQETQYF
TGTGCCAGCCCTCCGGGACAGGGAGGAGGGGTCCAAGAGACCCAGTACTTC
>.|TRBV14|.|13|TRBJ1-2
CASSQLQGAGYTF
TGTGCCAGCAGCCAATTACAGGGAGCTGGCTACACCTTC
>.|TRBV5-4|.|15|TRBJ2-4
CASSLEVQGGNIQYF
TGTGCCAGCAGCTTGGAGGTCCAGGGAGGAAACATTCAGTACTTC
>TRBD1|TRBV27|many|14|TRBJ1-2
CASSLQQGKYGYTF
TGTGCCAGCAGTTTACAACAGGGGAAGTATGGCTACACCTTC
>.|TRBV5-5|.|15|TRBJ2-4
CASSLNGFAKNIQYF
TGTGCCAGCAGCTTGAATGGGTTTGCCAAAAACATTCAGTACTTC
>.|TRBV5-1|once|14|TRBJ1-1
CASSRDKPNTEAFF
TGCGCCAGCAGCCGGGACAAACCAAACACTGAAGCTTTCTTT
>.|TRBV19|.|14|TRBJ2-2
CASKGYTGTGELFF
TGTGCCAGTAAAGGCTATACCGGCACCGGGGAGCTGTTTTTT
>.|TRBV28|once|11|TRBJ2-1
CASSLSLEQFF
TGTGCCAGCAGTTTATCCCTAGAGCAGTTCTTC
>.|TRBV7-9|few|15|TRBJ1-6
CASTPTGGAISPLHF
TGTGCCAGCACCCCGACCGGGGGGGCGATTTCACCCCTCCACTTT
>.|TRBV30|.|14|TRBJ2-7
CAWSVPGVSYEQYF
TGTGCCTGGAGTGTACCAGGGGTCTCCTACGAGCAGTACTTC
>TRBD1|TRBV7-2|many|15|TRBJ2-4
CASSSQPGQGGIQYF
TGTGCCAGCAGCTCGCAACCGGGACAGGGGGGCATTCAGTACTTC
>.|TRBV14|few|17|TRBJ2-1
CASSQDLGTRENNEQFF
TGTGCCAGCAGCCAAGATCTGGGTACCAGGGAGAACAATGAGCAGTTCTTC
>.|TRBV7-2|many|14|TRBJ1-2
CASSLATGLRGYTF
TGTGCCAGCAGCTTAGCGACGGGCCTTCGAGGCTACACCTTC
>.|TRBV6-1|few|15|TRBJ2-5
CASSVWTVFQETQYF
TGTGCCAGCAGTGTATGGACAGTTTTCCAAGAGACCCAGTACTTC
>.|TRBV6-2/TRBV6-3|.|11|TRBJ1-1
CATGLLNAAFF
TGTGCCACCGGACTCCTCAATGCGGCTTTCTTT
>.|TRBV7-6|many|13|TRBJ1-1
CASSLTRNTEAFF
TGTGCCAGCAGCTTAACGCGGAACACTGAAGCTTTCTTT
>TRBD1|TRBV20-1|.|12|TRBJ2-7
CSARGTGLEQYF
TGCAGTGCTAGAGGGACAGGATTGGAGCAGTACTTC
>TRBD2|TRBV2|.|18|TRBJ2-3
CASRGLATSPNLGGTQYF
TGTGCCAGCAGAGGGTTGGCGACTAGCCCCAACCTAGGCGGTACGCAGTATTTT
>.|TRBV6-2/TRBV6-3|few|15|TRBJ1-1
CASREYQRVDTEAFF
TGTGCCAGCAGGGAATATCAAAGGGTGGACACTGAAGCTTTCTTT
>.|TRBV29-1|.|14|TRBJ1-2
CSVVGRAGDYGYTF
TGCAGCGTCGTGGGACGGGCGGGTGACTATGGCTACACCTTC
>.|TRBV12-3/TRBV12-4|many|14|TRBJ1-1
CASSLRQFDTEAFF
TGTGCCAGCAGTTTAAGGCAGTTTGACACTGAAGCTTTCTTT
>.|TRBV7-9|many|13|TRBJ1-1
CASSPLVGAEAFF
TGTGCCAGCAGCCCCCTCGTGGGCGCTGAAGCTTTCTTT
>.|TRBV20-1|few|12|TRBJ2-5
CSARESVETQYF
TGCAGTGCTAGAGAATCGGTGGAGACCCAGTACTTC
>TRBD2|TRBV4-3|few|15|TRBJ2-7
CASSQGTSGNYEQYF
TGCGCCAGCAGCCAAGGGACTAGCGGGAACTACGAGCAGTACTTC
>.|TRBV28|many|14|TRBJ1-2
CASSLFGPGRGYTF
TGTGCCAGCAGTTTGTTTGGGCCAGGGAGAGGCTACACCTTC
>.|TRBV7-2|many|15|TRBJ2-1
CASSLGFSRWDEQFF
TGTGCCAGCAGCTTAGGTTTTTCAAGGTGGGATGAGCAGTTCTTC
>TRBD2|TRBV5-6|.|16|TRBJ2-3
CASSLAATSAADTQYF
TGTGCCAGCAGCTTGGCGGCGACTAGCGCAGCAGATACGCAGTATTTT
>TRBD1|TRBV19|many|12|TRBJ2-4
CASTPRTGPWYF
TGTGCCAGTACTCCCAGGACAGGTCCTTGGTACTTC
>.|TRBV20-1|few|13|TRBJ1-1
CSASSRGNTEAFF
TGCAGTGCTTCTAGCAGGGGGAACACTGAAGCTTTCTTT
>.|TRBV11-2|.|15|TRBJ2-3
CASSPRTGSTDTQYF
TGTGCCAGCAGCCCCCGGACTGGATCCACAGATACGCAGTATTTT
>.|TRBV6-2/TRBV6-3|.|12|TRBJ1-5
CASSRDNQPQHF
TGTGCCAGCAGTCGCGACAATCAGCCCCAGCATTTT
>TRBD2|TRBV7-2|many|15|TRBJ2-3
CASSVLAGGADTQYF
TGTGCCAGCAGCGTTCTAGCGGGGGGTGCAGATACGCAGTATTTT